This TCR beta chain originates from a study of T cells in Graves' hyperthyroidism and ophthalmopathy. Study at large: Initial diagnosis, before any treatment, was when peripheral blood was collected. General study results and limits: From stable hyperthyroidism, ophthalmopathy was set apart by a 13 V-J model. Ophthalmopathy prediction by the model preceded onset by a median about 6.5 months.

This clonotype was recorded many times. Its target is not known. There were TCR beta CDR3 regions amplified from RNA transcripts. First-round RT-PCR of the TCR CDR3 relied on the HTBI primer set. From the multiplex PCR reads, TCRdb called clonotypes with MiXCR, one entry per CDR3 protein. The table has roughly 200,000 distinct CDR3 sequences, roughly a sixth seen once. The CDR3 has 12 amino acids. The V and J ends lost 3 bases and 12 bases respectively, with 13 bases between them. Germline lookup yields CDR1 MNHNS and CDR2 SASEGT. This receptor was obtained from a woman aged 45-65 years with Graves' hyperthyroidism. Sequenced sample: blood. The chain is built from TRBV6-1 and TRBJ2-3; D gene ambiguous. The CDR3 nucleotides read TGTGCCAGCAGTGATCGTGGGATATTCCAGTATTTT. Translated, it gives CASSDRGIFQYF.